Sequencing of this T cell receptor (beta chain) was carried out in a study of cytomegalovirus exposure and HLA in healthy donors. A multiplex PCR was run with 60 Vbeta primers and 13 Jbeta primers. Sequencing was performed with immunoSEQ multiplex PCR; in TCRdb, only in-frame clones are kept and a portion is missing. Here the sample spans hundreds of thousands of clones, about 75% being singletons. V shed 3 bases and J shed 0 bases, with 14 bases lying between them. The V gene's germline CDR1 is MDHEN and CDR2 SYDVKM. CDR3 length: 16 residues. General study findings and limits: In a later analysis, a missense DCLRE1C variant was linked to TCR beta V- and J-gene trimming. According to an earlier analysis, most TCR beta V segments yielded productive rearrangements about 90% or about 30% of the time. As a later analysis revealed, most CMV-associated TCR beta chains appeared HLA-restricted.

Worth noting for this clone: What it recognizes is unknown.

The chain couples TRBV28 to TRBJ1-1; D may be TRBD1 (5 bases). Sample: PBMCs. The receptor's source is a female donor in good health and CMV-seronegative. The CDR3 reads CASSFLGHRLNTEAFF. In DNA form, the CDR3 reads TGTGCCAGCAGTTTCTTGGGTCACAGGTTGAACACTGAAGCTTTCTTT.